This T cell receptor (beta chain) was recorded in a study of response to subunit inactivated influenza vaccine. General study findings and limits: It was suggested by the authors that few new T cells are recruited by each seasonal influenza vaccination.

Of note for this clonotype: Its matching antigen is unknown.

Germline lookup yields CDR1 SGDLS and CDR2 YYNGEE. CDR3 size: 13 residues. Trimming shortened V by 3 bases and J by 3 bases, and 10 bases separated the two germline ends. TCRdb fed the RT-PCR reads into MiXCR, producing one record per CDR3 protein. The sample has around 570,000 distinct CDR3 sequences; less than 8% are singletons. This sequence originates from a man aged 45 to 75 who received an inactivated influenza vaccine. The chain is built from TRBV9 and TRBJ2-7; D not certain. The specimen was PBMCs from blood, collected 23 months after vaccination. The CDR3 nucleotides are TGTGCCAGCAGCGGCAGGTATTACTACGAGCAGTACTTC. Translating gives CASSGRYYYEQYF.